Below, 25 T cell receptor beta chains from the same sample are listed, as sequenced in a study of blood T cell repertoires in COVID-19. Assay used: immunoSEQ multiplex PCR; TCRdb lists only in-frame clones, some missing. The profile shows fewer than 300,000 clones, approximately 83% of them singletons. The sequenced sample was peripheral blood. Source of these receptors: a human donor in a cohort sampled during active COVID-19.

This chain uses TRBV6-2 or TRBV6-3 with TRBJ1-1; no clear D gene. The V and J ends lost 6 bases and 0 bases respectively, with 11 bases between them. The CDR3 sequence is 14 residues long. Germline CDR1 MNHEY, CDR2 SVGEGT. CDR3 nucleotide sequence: TGTGCCAGCAGCGAGGGAGGTTTGAACACTGAAGCTTTCTTT. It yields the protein CASSEGGLNTEAFF.

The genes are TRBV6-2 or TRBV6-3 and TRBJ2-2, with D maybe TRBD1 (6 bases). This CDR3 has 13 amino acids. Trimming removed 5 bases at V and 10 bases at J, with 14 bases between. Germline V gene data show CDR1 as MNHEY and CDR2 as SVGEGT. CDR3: CASSKRTGLELFF. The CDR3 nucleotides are TGTGCCAGCAGTAAACGAACAGGGTTGGAGCTGTTTTTT.

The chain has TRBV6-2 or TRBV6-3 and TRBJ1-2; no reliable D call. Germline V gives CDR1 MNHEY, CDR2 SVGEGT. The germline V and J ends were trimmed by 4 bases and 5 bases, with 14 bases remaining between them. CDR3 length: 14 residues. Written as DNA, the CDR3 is TGTGCCAGCAGTTCACCTCCGGGTATATATGGCTACACCTTC. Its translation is CASSSPPGIYGYTF.

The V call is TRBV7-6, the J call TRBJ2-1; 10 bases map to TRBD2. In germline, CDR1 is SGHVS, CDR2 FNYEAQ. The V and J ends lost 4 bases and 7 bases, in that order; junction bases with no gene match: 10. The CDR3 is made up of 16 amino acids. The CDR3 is CASSSLEREGRNEQFF. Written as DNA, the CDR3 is TGTGCCAGCAGCTCTCTTGAGCGGGAGGGCCGGAATGAGCAGTTCTTC.

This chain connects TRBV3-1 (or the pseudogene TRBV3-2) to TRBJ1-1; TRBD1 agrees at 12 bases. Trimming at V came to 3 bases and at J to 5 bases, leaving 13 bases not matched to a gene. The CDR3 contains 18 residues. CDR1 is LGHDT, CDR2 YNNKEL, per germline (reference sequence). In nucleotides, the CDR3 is TGTGCCAGCAGCCAGAACCGGGACAGGGGGCTGGGACGGACTGAAGCTTTCTTT. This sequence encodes CASSQNRDRGLGRTEAFF.

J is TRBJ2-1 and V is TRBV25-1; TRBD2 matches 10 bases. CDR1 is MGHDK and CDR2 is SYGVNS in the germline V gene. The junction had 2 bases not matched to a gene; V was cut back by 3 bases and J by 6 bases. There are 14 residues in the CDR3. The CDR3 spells CASSDSGRINEQFF. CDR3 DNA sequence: TGTGCCAGCAGTGATAGCGGGAGGATCAATGAGCAGTTCTTC.

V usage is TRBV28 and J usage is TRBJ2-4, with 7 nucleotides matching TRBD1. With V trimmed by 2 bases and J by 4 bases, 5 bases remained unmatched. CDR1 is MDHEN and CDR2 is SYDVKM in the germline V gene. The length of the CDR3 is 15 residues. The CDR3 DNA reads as TGTGCCAGCAGTTTACTGGGACAGCAAAAAAACATTCAGTACTTC. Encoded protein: CASSLLGQQKNIQYF.

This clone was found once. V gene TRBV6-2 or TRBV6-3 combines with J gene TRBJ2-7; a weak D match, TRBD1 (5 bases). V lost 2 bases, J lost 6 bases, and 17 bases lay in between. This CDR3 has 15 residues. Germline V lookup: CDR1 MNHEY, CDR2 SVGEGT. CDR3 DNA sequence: TGTGCCAGCAGTTACGGGTACCTCCGGCAGGGCGAGCAGTACTTC. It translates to CASSYGYLRQGEQYF.

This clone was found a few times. CDR3 bases: TGTGCTAGTGGCCCCGGACTAGCGGGAGATGGATGGGAGACCCAGTACTTC. It yields the protein CASGPGLAGDGWETQYF. The rearrangement links TRBV12-5 to TRBJ2-5; 13 bases line up with TRBD2. Looked up from germline, CDR1 is LGHNT and CDR2 is FRNRAP. The CDR3 has 17 amino acids. With V trimmed by 6 bases and J by 5 bases, 12 bases remained unmatched.

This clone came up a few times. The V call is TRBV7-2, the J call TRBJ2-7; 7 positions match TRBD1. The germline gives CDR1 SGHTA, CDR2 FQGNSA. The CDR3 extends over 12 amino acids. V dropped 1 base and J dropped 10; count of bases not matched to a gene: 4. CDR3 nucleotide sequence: TGTGCCAGCAGCTTAGGACAGGGCCCTCAGTACTTC. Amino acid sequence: CASSLGQGPQYF. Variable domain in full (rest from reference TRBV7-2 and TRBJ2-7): GAGVSQSPSNKVTEKGKDVELRCDPISGHTALYWYRQSLGQGLEFLIYFQGNSAPDKSGLPSDRFSAERTGGSVSTLTIQRTQQEDSAVYLCASSLGQGPQYFGPGTRLTVT.

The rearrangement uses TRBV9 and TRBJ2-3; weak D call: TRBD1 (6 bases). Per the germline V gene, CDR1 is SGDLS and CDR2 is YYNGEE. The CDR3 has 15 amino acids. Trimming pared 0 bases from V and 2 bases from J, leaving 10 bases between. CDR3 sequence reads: CASSVVWTATDTQYF. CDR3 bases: TGTGCCAGCAGCGTAGTCTGGACAGCCACAGATACGCAGTATTTT. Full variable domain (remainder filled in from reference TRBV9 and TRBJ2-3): DSGVTQTPKHLITATGQRVTLRCSPRSGDLSVYWYQQSLDQGLQFLIQYYNGEERAKGNILERFSAQQFPDLHSELNLSSLELGDSALYFCASSVVWTATDTQYFGPGTRLTVL.

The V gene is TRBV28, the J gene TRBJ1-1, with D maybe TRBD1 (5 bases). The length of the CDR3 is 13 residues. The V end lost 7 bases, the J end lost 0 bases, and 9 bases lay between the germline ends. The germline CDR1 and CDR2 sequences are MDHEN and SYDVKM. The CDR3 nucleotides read TGTGCCAGCAACGGAGGGGTGAACACTGAAGCTTTCTTT. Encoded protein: CASNGGVNTEAFF.

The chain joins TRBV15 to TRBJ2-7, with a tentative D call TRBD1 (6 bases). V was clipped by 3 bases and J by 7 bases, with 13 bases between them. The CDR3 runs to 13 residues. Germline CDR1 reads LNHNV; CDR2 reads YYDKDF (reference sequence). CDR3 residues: CATSSLSGEEQYF. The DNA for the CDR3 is TGTGCCACCAGCAGCCTATCAGGGGAAGAGCAGTACTTC.

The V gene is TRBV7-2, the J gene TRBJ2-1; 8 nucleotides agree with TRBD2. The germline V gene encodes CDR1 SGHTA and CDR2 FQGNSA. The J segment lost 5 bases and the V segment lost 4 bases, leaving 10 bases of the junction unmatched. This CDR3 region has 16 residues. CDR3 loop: CASSSTPGLVNNEQFF. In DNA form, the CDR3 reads TGTGCCAGCAGCTCCACCCCGGGACTAGTTAACAATGAGCAGTTCTTC.

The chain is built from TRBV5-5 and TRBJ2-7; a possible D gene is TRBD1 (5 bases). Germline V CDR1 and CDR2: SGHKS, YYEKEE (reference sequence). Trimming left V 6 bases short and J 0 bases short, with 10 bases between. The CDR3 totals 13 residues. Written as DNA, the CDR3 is TGTGCCAGCAACCAGGGCTCCTCCTACGAGCAGTACTTC. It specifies CASNQGSSYEQYF.

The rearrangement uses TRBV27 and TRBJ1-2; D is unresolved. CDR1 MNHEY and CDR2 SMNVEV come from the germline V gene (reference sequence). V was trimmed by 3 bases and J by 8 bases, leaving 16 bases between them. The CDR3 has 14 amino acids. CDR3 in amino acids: CASSFIPREAGYTF. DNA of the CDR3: TGTGCCAGCAGTTTCATCCCTCGAGAGGCGGGCTACACCTTC.

The DNA for the CDR3 is TGTGCCAGCAGCCGGGACTCCACTGGGGCCAACGTCCTGACTTTC. Translated: CASSRDSTGANVLTF. The rearrangement links TRBV11-2 to TRBJ2-6; possible D gene TRBD2, 6 bases. There are 15 residues in the CDR3. V was pared by 5 bases and J by 2 bases, with 10 bases between. Germline assignment: CDR1 SGHAT and CDR2 FQNNGV.

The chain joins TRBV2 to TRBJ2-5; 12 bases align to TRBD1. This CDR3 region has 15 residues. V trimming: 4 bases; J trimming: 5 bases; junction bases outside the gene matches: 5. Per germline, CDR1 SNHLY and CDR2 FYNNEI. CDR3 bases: TGTGCCAGCAGTGTCGGGACAGGGGGCGAGGAGACCCAGTACTTC. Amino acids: CASSVGTGGEETQYF.

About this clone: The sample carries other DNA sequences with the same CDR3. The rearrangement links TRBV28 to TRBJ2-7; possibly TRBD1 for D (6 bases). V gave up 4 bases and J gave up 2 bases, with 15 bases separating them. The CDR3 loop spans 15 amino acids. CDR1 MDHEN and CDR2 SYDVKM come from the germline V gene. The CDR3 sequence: CASSSRKGVTYEQYF. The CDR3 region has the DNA TGTGCCAGCAGTTCCAGGAAGGGGGTTACCTACGAGCAGTACTTC.

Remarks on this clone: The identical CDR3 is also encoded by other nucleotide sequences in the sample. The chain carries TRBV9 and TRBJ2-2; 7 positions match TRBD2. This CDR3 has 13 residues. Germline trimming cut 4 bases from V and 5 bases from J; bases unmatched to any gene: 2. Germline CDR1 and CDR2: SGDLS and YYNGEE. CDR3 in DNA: TGTGCCAGCAGCCCCGGGGGGACCGGGGAGCTGTTTTTT. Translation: CASSPGGTGELFF.

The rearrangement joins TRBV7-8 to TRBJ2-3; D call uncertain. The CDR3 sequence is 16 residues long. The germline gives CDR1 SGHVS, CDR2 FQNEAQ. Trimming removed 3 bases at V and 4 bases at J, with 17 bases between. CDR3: CASSFFSDLRADTQYF. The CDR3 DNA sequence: TGTGCCAGCAGCTTTTTTTCCGACCTTCGGGCAGATACGCAGTATTTT.

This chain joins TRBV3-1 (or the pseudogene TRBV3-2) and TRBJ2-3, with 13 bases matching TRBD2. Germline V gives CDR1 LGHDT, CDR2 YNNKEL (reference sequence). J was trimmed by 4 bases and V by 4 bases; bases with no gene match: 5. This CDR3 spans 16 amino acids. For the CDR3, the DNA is TGTGCCAGCAGCCCGCGGACTAGCGGGAGTGCAGATACGCAGTATTTT. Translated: CASSPRTSGSADTQYF.

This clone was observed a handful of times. The CDR3 loop reads CASSPDLGQGAILYEKLFF. CDR3 coding DNA: TGTGCCAGCAGCCCTGATCTGGGACAGGGGGCAATTTTATATGAAAAACTGTTTTTT. The V and J genes are TRBV11-2 and TRBJ1-4; 12 bases match TRBD1. The trim removed 5 bases at V and 6 bases at J, leaving 16 bases unmatched. This CDR3 has 19 residues. Germline CDR1 is SGHAT and CDR2 is FQNNGV.

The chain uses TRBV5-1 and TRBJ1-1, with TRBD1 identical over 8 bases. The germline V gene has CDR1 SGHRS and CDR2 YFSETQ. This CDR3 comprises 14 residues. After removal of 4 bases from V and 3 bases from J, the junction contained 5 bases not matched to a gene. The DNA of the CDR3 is TGCGCCAGCAGCCCTCAGGGGGCGGACACTGAAGCTTTCTTT. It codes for CASSPQGADTEAFF. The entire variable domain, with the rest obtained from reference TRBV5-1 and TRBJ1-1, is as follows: KAGVTQTPRYLIKTRGQQVTLSCSPISGHRSVSWYQQTPGQGLQFLFEYFSETQRNKGNFPGRFSGRQFSNSRSEMNVSTLELGDSALYLCASSPQGADTEAFFGQGTRLTVV.

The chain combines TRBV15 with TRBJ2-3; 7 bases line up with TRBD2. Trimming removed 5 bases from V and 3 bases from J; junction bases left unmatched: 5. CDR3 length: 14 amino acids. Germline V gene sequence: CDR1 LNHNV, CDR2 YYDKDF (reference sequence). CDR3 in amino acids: CATSPGLPTDTQYF. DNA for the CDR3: TGTGCCACCAGCCCGGGACTACCAACAGATACGCAGTATTTT.